The 6 T cell receptor beta chains presented below share a single source sample, sequenced in a study of T cell repertoires in ileal Crohn's disease. Produced via immunoSEQ multiplex PCR; TCRdb's table is partial and in-frame only. Of fewer than 20,000 clones in the sample, 50% to 75% were seen once. Sequenced sample: ileal tissue. These receptors were obtained from an adult with Crohn's disease.

The chain couples TRBV29-1 to TRBJ2-1, with D unclear. The CDR3 has 11 amino acids. Trimming shortened V by 3 bases and J by 4 bases, and 4 bases separated the two germline ends. Per germline, CDR1 SQVTM and CDR2 ANQGSEA. The CDR3 coding sequence is TGCAGCGTTGACAATTACAATGAGCAGTTCTTC. Amino acid sequence: CSVDNYNEQFF.

The genes are TRBV5-5 and TRBJ2-5; 9 positions match TRBD1. This CDR3 comprises 16 residues. J gave up 0 bases and V 3 bases, and 6 bases lay outside the gene matches. Looked up from germline, CDR1 is SGHKS and CDR2 is YYEKEE (reference sequence). This CDR3 is CASSYTGGRYQETQYF. In nucleotides, the CDR3 is TGTGCCAGCAGCTACACAGGGGGCCGGTACCAAGAGACCCAGTACTTC.

In this sample, this clone turned up a few times. The chain recombines TRBV4-1 with TRBJ1-2; no clear D gene. There are 14 residues in the CDR3. The V gene's germline CDR1 is MGHRA and CDR2 YSYEKL. The V end was cut by 2 bases, the J end by 4 bases, with 11 bases between. CDR3 region: CASSQSVSPYGYTF. CDR3 DNA sequence: TGCGCCAGCAGCCAATCAGTTTCCCCCTATGGCTACACCTTC.

This clone was counted between two and nine times. This sequence joins TRBV2 and TRBJ1-2; TRBD1 aligns across 11 bases. This CDR3 is built from 14 residues. The V and J ends lost 2 bases and 8 bases, in that order; junction bases with no gene match: 4. Germline CDR1 and CDR2: SNHLY and FYNNEI. The CDR3 sequence: CASSEIGTGGGYTF. As DNA, the CDR3 is TGTGCCAGCAGTGAAATTGGGACAGGGGGAGGCTACACCTTC. The full variable domain, in which reference TRBV2 and TRBJ1-2 provide the parts outside the CDR3, is EPEVTQTPSHQVTQMGQEVILRCVPISNHLYFYWYRQILGQKVEFLVSFYNNEISEKSEIFDDQFSVERPDGSNFTLKIRSTKLEDSAMYFCASSEIGTGGGYTFGSGTRLTVV.

On this clone: Sequence at one end of the junction differs from germline and may be a read error. CDR3 DNA sequence: TGTGCCAGCAGTAAAGCTACCCGGAACTATGGCTACACCTTC. This sequence encodes CASSKATRNYGYTF. The chain is built from TRBV6-1 and TRBJ1-2; D unclear. The CDR3 runs to 14 residues. Germline lookup yields CDR1 MNHNS and CDR2 SASEGT.

This clone was observed a few times. The chain has TRBV7-2 and TRBJ2-7, with D maybe TRBD1 (7 bases). V was clipped by 5 bases and J by 4 bases, with 27 bases between them. Germline V lookup: CDR1 SGHTA, CDR2 FQGNSA. The CDR3 is 18 residues long. Written as DNA, the CDR3 is TGTGCCAGCAGCACCCTTCCCTCTAGCGCTTCCAGGGGGTACGAGCAGTACTTC. This gives the protein CASSTLPSSASRGYEQYF.